This T cell receptor beta chain derives from a study of blood T cell repertoires in COVID-19. The data were produced by immunoSEQ multiplex PCR, yet TCRdb's version contains in-frame clones alone and is incomplete. The data show about 170,000 clones, around 78% seen once. The CDR3 is made up of 14 amino acids. Germline CDR1 is SGHVS and CDR2 is FQNEAQ. Germline trimming cut 4 bases from V and 6 bases from J; bases unmatched to any gene: 3. This chain links TRBV7-8 with TRBJ1-6; 7 bases map to TRBD1. This receptor was taken from a woman aged 50 to 60 who had recovered from COVID-19. The sequenced material came from PBMCs or T cells enriched from blood (not recorded which). The CDR3 loop is CASSSHRGNSPLHF. The CDR3 DNA sequence: TGTGCCAGCAGCTCCCACAGGGGTAATTCACCCCTCCACTTT.